This TCR beta chain was obtained from a study of radiotherapy plus CTLA-4 blockade in lung cancer. Study-level information: Among all patients, 18% showed objective responses, while roughly 30% had disease control.

The CDR3 length is 13 residues. Germline CDR1 SGHRS, CDR2 YFSETQ. Trimming took off 0 bases at V and 6 bases at J, with 10 bases between the two ends. Generated by immunoSEQ multiplex PCR, the TCRdb table keeps only in-frame clones and is missing some. Among tens of thousands of clones listed, roughly 73% were seen once. This clone was seen once. The target antigen is unknown. Focal radiation with ipilimumab CTLA-4 blockade was given to patients with chemo-refractory metastatic non-small-cell lung cancer. The study's findings and limits: Expansion in blood of tumor-derived TCR clones was seen after radiotherapy plus ipilimumab. Interferon-beta and early blood T cell clone dynamics reportedly predicted response best.

The receptor comes from a human donor with non-small cell lung cancer who had a complete response to radiotherapy plus ipilimumab. The source material was peripheral blood, sampled from a patient treated with radiotherapy plus ipilimumab. The chain links TRBV5-1 to TRBJ2-7, with unresolved D. CDR3 protein: CASSLAQFAEQYF. As DNA, the CDR3 is TGCGCCAGCAGCTTGGCGCAGTTCGCCGAGCAGTACTTC.